These 30 T cell receptor beta chains share one sample of origin, sequenced in a study of radiotherapy plus CTLA-4 blockade in lung cancer. Profiling relied on immunoSEQ multiplex PCR, and the TCRdb table lists in-frame clones only, not all of them. This sample has about 41,000 clones, with more than 70% found just once. Sequenced here: peripheral blood, sampled from a patient treated with radiotherapy plus ipilimumab. Every receptor here comes from a human donor with non-small cell lung cancer who had stable disease on radiotherapy plus ipilimumab.

The chain employs TRBV5-1 and TRBJ1-1, with no clear D. Germline V gene lookup returns CDR1 SGHRS and CDR2 YFSETQ. This CDR3 comprises 13 residues. V was trimmed by 5 bases and J by 0 bases, leaving 8 bases between them. In nucleotides, the CDR3 is TGCGCCAGCAGGGACGGCATGAACACTGAAGCTTTCTTT. Its translation is CASRDGMNTEAFF.

The J gene is TRBJ2-1, the V gene TRBV7-2, with TRBD1 matching over 10 bases. The CDR3 loop spans 15 amino acids. Per germline, CDR1 SGHTA and CDR2 FQGNSA. Trimming removed 5 bases from V and 4 bases from J; junction bases left unmatched: 5. In DNA, the CDR3 is TGTGCCAGCAGCCCCTCGGGACAGGGGTACAATGAGCAGTTCTTC. As protein: CASSPSGQGYNEQFF.

The V and J genes are TRBV19 and TRBJ1-5; 7 positions match TRBD1. The CDR3 runs to 15 residues. Germline CDR1 LNHDA, CDR2 SQIVND (reference sequence). V lost 5 bases to trimming and J lost 6 bases; unmatched junction nucleotides: 10. This CDR3 reads CASSLSRQGGQPQHF. CDR3 coding DNA: TGTGCCAGTAGTCTAAGTCGACAGGGTGGTCAGCCCCAGCATTTT.

This CDR3 is CAWSTHDFGQSYGYTF. The CDR3 DNA follows: TGTGCCTGGAGTACTCACGATTTCGGACAGTCATATGGCTACACCTTC. This chain links TRBV30 with TRBJ1-2, with D tentatively TRBD1 (6 bases). The germline gives CDR1 GTSNPN, CDR2 SVGIG (reference sequence). The V end was cut by 2 bases, the J end by 5 bases, with 21 bases between. The CDR3 extends over 16 amino acids.

The gene calls are TRBV18 and TRBJ1-5; D is perhaps TRBD1 (6 bases). The germline V and J ends were trimmed by 4 bases and 2 bases, with 15 bases remaining between them. The length of the CDR3 is 16 residues. Germline V gene data show CDR1 as KGHSH and CDR2 as LQKENI. The CDR3: CASSLSGSGGNQPQHF. CDR3 coding DNA: TGTGCCAGCTCACTATCCGGATCAGGGGGCAATCAGCCCCAGCATTTT.

V usage is TRBV10-1 and J usage is TRBJ2-3; the D is unclear. Germline V gives CDR1 WNHNN, CDR2 SYGVQD (reference sequence). V was trimmed by 5 bases and J by 1 base, leaving 7 bases between them. The CDR3 totals 13 residues. The CDR3 region is CASSPGGTDTQYF. The CDR3 DNA reads TGCGCCAGCAGTCCTGGGGGCACAGATACGCAGTATTTT.

This chain connects TRBV7-6 to TRBJ2-3; D is uncertain. The CDR3 has 14 residues. Germline V gene sequence: CDR1 SGHVS, CDR2 FNYEAQ. V lost 5 bases and J lost 0, with 9 bases in between. CDR3 sequence (DNA): TGTGCCAGCAGCGCCGGGTCTAGCACAGATACGCAGTATTTT. It is translated as CASSAGSSTDTQYF.

This clone came up a few times. The chain couples TRBV28 to TRBJ1-3; perhaps TRBD1 as D (5 bases). Trimming stripped 7 bases from V and 4 bases from J, with 20 bases between. Germline loops: CDR1 MDHEN, CDR2 SYDVKM. The CDR3 extends over 16 amino acids. CDR3 residues: CASIPPVGAAGNTIYF. The CDR3 DNA sequence: TGTGCCAGCATCCCCCCCGTCGGGGCGGCGGGAAACACCATATATTTT. The full variable domain, completed using reference TRBV28 and TRBJ1-3, is DVKVTQSSRYLVKRTGEKVFLECVQDMDHENMFWYRQDPGLGLRLIYFSYDVKMKEKGDIPEGYSVSREKKERFSLILESASTNQTSMYLCASIPPVGAAGNTIYFGEGSWLTVV.

V gene TRBV11-2 combines with J gene TRBJ1-1; no clear D. CDR1 is SGHAT, CDR2 FQNNGV, per germline. The CDR3 has 13 amino acids. V gave up 4 bases and J gave up 7 bases, with 13 bases separating them. The CDR3 reads CASSSGPLDEAFF. CDR3 DNA: TGTGCCAGCAGCTCGGGTCCACTCGATGAAGCTTTCTTT.

The CDR3 nucleotides read TGCGCCAGCAGCTTGGGCTCGGGGGGTAGCAATCAGCCCCAGCATTTT. The encoded protein is CASSLGSGGSNQPQHF. The rearrangement links TRBV5-1 to TRBJ1-5; weak D call: TRBD1 (5 bases). This CDR3 has 16 residues. Germline CDR1 reads SGHRS; CDR2 reads YFSETQ. V was trimmed by 0 bases and J by 0 bases, leaving 10 bases between them.

This chain connects TRBV6-1 to TRBJ1-5, with D perhaps matching TRBD1 (5 bases). This CDR3 has 15 amino acids. Trimming pared 6 bases from V and 2 bases from J, leaving 14 bases between. Germline V gene data show CDR1 as MNHNS and CDR2 as SASEGT. The DNA of the CDR3 is TGTGCCAGCAGCCCCCCTGGGGGTGGCAATCAGCCCCAGCATTTT. This encodes CASSPPGGGNQPQHF.

The sample holds one count of this clone. This rearrangement joins TRBV7-8 to TRBJ1-2; D may be TRBD1 (5 bases). Germline V CDR1 and CDR2: SGHVS, FQNEAQ. This CDR3 has 15 amino acids. The ends were cut back, 6 bases at V and 3 bases at J, with 17 bases in the middle. The DNA of the CDR3 is TGTGCCAGCAGTACCAGGGTTTGGGCTGACTATGGCTACACCTTC. Its translation is CASSTRVWADYGYTF.

This chain links TRBV30 with TRBJ1-2; D gene ambiguous. The CDR3 sequence is 12 residues long. Germline CDR1 and CDR2: GTSNPN and SVGIG (reference sequence). Trimming pared 1 base from V and 7 bases from J, leaving 10 bases between. In nucleotides, the CDR3 is TGTGCCTGGAGTGGATCCTGGTCTGGCTACACCTTC. This encodes CAWSGSWSGYTF.

The chain uses TRBV5-1 and TRBJ1-5; no reliable D call. Trimming shortened V by 5 bases and J by 4 bases, and 10 bases separated the two germline ends. The CDR3 extends over 13 amino acids. Germline V CDR1 and CDR2: SGHRS, YFSETQ. CDR3 in DNA: TGCGCCAGCAGAATAGCGGAGAATCAGCCCCAGCATTTT. This translates into CASRIAENQPQHF. Complete variable domain (other parts from reference TRBV5-1 and TRBJ1-5): KAGVTQTPRYLIKTRGQQVTLSCSPISGHRSVSWYQQTPGQGLQFLFEYFSETQRNKGNFPGRFSGRQFSNSRSEMNVSTLELGDSALYLCASRIAENQPQHFGDGTRLSIL.

This clone was observed once. The chain links TRBV28 to TRBJ2-2, with TRBD2 matching 8 bases. The germline CDR1 and CDR2 sequences are MDHEN and SYDVKM. Trimming took 5 bases from V and 5 from J; bases not matched to a gene: 10. The CDR3 extends over 16 amino acids. The CDR3 coding sequence is TGTGCCAGCAGTGGGGCGGGGAGCGGGGGAACCGGGGAGCTGTTTTTT. Protein: CASSGAGSGGTGELFF.

The chain has TRBV28 and TRBJ1-1; D might be TRBD1 (5 bases). Germline V gene data show CDR1 as MDHEN and CDR2 as SYDVKM. V shed 2 bases and J shed 5 bases, with 12 bases lying between them. The CDR3 runs to 14 residues. This CDR3 reads CASSLGGMGTEAFF. CDR3 DNA: TGTGCCAGCAGTTTAGGGGGGATGGGGACTGAAGCTTTCTTT.

V gene TRBV20-1 combines with J gene TRBJ1-4; no clear D gene. This CDR3 contains 10 residues. Trimming removed 3 bases from V and 8 bases from J, with 4 bases in between. Per the germline V gene, CDR1 is DFQATT and CDR2 is SNEGSKA (reference sequence). The CDR3 DNA reads as TGCAGTGCTAGTAAAGAAAAACTGTTTTTT. Encoded protein: CSASKEKLFF.

The chain is built from TRBV11-2 and TRBJ1-2; tentative D call: TRBD1 (5 bases). The germline V gene has CDR1 SGHAT and CDR2 FQNNGV. V lost 1 base to trimming and J lost 4 bases, with 10 bases between them. The CDR3 is made up of 14 amino acids. CDR3 coding DNA: TGTGCCAGCAGCTTAGTCCAGGGTCCCTATGGCTACACCTTC. Translating gives CASSLVQGPYGYTF.

This sequence joins TRBV6-1 and TRBJ2-7; 7 bases fit TRBD2. The CDR3 totals 15 residues. With 7 bases clipped from V and 5 bases from J, the junction kept 14 bases outside the gene matches. CDR1 and CDR2 from the germline V gene are MNHNS and SASEGT. The DNA of the CDR3 is TGTGCCAGCACCAATCAGCACCGGGGGGTACACGAGCAGTACGTC. Translated, it gives CASTNQHRGVHEQYV.

The CDR3 region is CASGFGLLTEAFF. CDR3 DNA sequence: TGTGCTAGTGGTTTTGGTCTCCTAACTGAAGCTTTCTTT. The V call is TRBV12-5, the J call TRBJ1-1; D is ambiguous. The CDR3 has 13 residues. Trimming shortened V by 3 bases and J by 5 bases, and 10 bases separated the two germline ends. CDR1 is LGHNT, CDR2 FRNRAP, per germline.

This clone was found once. This rearrangement joins TRBV4-3 to TRBJ1-2; no reliable D call. CDR1 LGHNA and CDR2 YSLEER come from the germline V gene. The CDR3 runs 15 residues. Trimming took 0 bases from V and 7 from J, leaving 15 bases between them. The CDR3 is CASSQELDAGRGYTF. DNA of the CDR3: TGCGCCAGCAGCCAAGAACTAGACGCCGGCCGTGGCTACACCTTC.

This rearrangement joins TRBV18 to TRBJ1-5, with D perhaps matching TRBD1 (5 bases). Per the germline V gene, CDR1 is KGHSH and CDR2 is LQKENI. The CDR3 is made up of 15 amino acids. V lost 2 bases and J lost 4, with 12 bases in between. The DNA of the CDR3 is TGTGCCAGCTCACCATCCGGACACCCTAATCAGCCCCAGCATTTT. The encoded protein is CASSPSGHPNQPQHF.

The rearrangement links TRBV25-1 to TRBJ1-1, with D possibly matching TRBD1 (5 bases). Germline values: CDR1 MGHDK, CDR2 SYGVNS. Trimming shortened V by 4 bases and J by 7 bases, and 19 bases separated the two germline ends. The CDR3 length is 15 residues. Here the CDR3 reads CASSVAQPGRLEAFF. CDR3 DNA: TGTGCCAGCAGTGTCGCACAACCGGGACGCCTTGAAGCTTTCTTT.

The chain employs TRBV28 and TRBJ1-5; D not resolved. Trimming stripped 4 bases from V and 6 bases from J, with 16 bases between. The CDR3 spans 15 residues. CDR1 and CDR2 (germline): MDHEN, SYDVKM. The CDR3 sequence is CASSSTGQGFQPQHF. The CDR3 DNA reads as TGTGCCAGCAGTTCCACGGGTCAAGGGTTTCAGCCCCAGCATTTT.

V gene TRBV25-1 combines with J gene TRBJ1-1; D gene uncertain. The CDR3 spans 11 residues. CDR1 and CDR2 from the germline V gene are MGHDK and SYGVNS. Trimming removed 4 bases at V and 3 bases at J, with 3 bases between. The CDR3 coding sequence is TGTGCCAGCAGTGGGTACACTGAAGCTTTCTTT. The encoded protein is CASSGYTEAFF. Full variable domain (remainder filled in from reference TRBV25-1 and TRBJ1-1): EADIYQTPRYLVIGTGKKITLECSQTMGHDKMYWYQQDPGMELHLIHYSYGVNSTEKGDLSSESTVSRIRTEHFPLTLESARPSHTSQYLCASSGYTEAFFGQGTRLTVV.

This clone has just a few counts. V gene TRBV5-1 combines with J gene TRBJ2-3; 7 bases agree with TRBD1. Germline V gene lookup returns CDR1 SGHRS and CDR2 YFSETQ. The CDR3 length is 14 residues. V was pared by 9 bases and J by 2 bases, with 9 bases of the junction left unmatched. CDR3 DNA: TGCGCCACTACTCCGGGACAGTCCACAGATACGCAGTATTTT. Its protein is CATTPGQSTDTQYF. The entire variable domain, with the rest obtained from reference TRBV5-1 and TRBJ2-3, is as follows: KAGVTQTPRYLIKTRGQQVTLSCSPISGHRSVSWYQQTPGQGLQFLFEYFSETQRNKGNFPGRFSGRQFSNSRSEMNVSTLELGDSALYLCATTPGQSTDTQYFGPGTRLTVL.

The chain links TRBV7-3 to TRBJ2-1, with a possible D match to TRBD2 (5 bases). Germline V gene data show CDR1 as SGHTA and CDR2 as FQGTGA. V was clipped by 2 bases and J by 9 bases, with 14 bases between them. CDR3 length equals 14 residues. CDR3 sequence: CASSLAPGTGEQFF. CDR3 in DNA: TGTGCCAGCAGCTTAGCCCCGGGAACCGGTGAGCAGTTCTTC. Looking up the rest from reference TRBV7-3 and TRBJ2-1 gives the full variable domain: GAGVSQTPSNKVTEKGKYVELRCDPISGHTALYWYRQSLGQGPEFLIYFQGTGAADDSGLPNDRFFAVRPEGSVSTLKIQRTERGDSAVYLCASSLAPGTGEQFFGPGTRLTVL.

The chain recombines TRBV7-9 with TRBJ1-4; D is unresolved. Germline V gene sequence: CDR1 SEHNR, CDR2 FQNEAQ (reference sequence). Trimming took off 5 bases at V and 5 bases at J, with 15 bases between the two ends. This CDR3 spans 15 amino acids. CDR3 residues: CASSLGAGLNEKLFF. The CDR3 bases are TGTGCCAGCAGCCTTGGAGCCGGTCTGAATGAAAAACTGTTTTTT.

The V and J genes are TRBV27 and TRBJ1-2; TRBD1 aligns across 9 bases. The germline V gene has CDR1 MNHEY and CDR2 SMNVEV (reference sequence). The ends lost 2 bases at V and 2 bases at J; junction bases unmatched: 9. The CDR3 has 17 amino acids. CDR3 bases: TGTGCCAGCAGTTTACTCTACACAGGGGGCAGAAACTATGGCTACACCTTC. It is translated as CASSLLYTGGRNYGYTF.

The J gene is TRBJ2-3, the V gene TRBV5-1; the D gene could be TRBD1 or TRBD2 (5 bases each). V shed 3 bases and J shed 1 base, with 9 bases lying between them. Per the germline V gene, CDR1 is SGHRS and CDR2 is YFSETQ. The CDR3 spans 14 residues. The CDR3 nucleotides are TGCGCCAGCAGCTACCGGGACGGCACAGATACGCAGTATTTT. It translates to CASSYRDGTDTQYF. The complete variable domain, with remaining parts taken from reference TRBV5-1 and TRBJ2-3, reads KAGVTQTPRYLIKTRGQQVTLSCSPISGHRSVSWYQQTPGQGLQFLFEYFSETQRNKGNFPGRFSGRQFSNSRSEMNVSTLELGDSALYLCASSYRDGTDTQYFGPGTRLTVL.